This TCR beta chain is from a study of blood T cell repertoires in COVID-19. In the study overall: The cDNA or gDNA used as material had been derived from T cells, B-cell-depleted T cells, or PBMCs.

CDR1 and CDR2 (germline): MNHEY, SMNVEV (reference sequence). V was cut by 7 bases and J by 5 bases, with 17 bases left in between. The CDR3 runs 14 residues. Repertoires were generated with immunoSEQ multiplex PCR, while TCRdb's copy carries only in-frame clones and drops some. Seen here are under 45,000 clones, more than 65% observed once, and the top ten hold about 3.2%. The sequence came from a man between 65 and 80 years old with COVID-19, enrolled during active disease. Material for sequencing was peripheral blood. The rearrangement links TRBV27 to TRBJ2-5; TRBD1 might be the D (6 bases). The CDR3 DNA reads TGTGCCAGCACCCTTATGACAGGTGGGGAGACCCAGTACTTC. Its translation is CASTLMTGGETQYF.